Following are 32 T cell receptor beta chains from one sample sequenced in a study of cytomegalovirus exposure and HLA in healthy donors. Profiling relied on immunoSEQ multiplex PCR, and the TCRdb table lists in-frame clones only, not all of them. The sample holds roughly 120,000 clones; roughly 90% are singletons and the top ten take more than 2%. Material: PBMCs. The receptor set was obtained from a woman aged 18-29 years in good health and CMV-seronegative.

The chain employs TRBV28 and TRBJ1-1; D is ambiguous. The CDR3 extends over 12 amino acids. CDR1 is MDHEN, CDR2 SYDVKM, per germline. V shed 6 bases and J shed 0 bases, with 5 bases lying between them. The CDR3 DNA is TGTGCCAGCAGGGCCCTGAACACTGAAGCTTTCTTT. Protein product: CASRALNTEAFF.

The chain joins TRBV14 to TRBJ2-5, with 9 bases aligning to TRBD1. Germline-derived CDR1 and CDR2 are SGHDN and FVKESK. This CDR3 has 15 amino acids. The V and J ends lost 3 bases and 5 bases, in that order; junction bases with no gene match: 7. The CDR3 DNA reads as TGTGCCAGCAGCCAGAGACAGGGGGTAAAGGAGACCCAGTACTTC. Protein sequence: CASSQRQGVKETQYF.

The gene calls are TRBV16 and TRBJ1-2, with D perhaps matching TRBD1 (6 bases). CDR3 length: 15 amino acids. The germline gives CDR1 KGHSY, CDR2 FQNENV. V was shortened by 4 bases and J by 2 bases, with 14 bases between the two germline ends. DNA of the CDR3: TGTGCCAGCAGCCCCCCGACAGGTCTCAACTATGGCTACACCTTC. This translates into CASSPPTGLNYGYTF.

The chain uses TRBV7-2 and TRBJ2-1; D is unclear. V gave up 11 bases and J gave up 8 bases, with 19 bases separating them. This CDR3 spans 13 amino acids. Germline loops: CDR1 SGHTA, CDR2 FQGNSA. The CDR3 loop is CAANLLPEDEQFF. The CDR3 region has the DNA TGTGCCGCCAACCTCCTGCCAGAGGATGAGCAGTTCTTC.

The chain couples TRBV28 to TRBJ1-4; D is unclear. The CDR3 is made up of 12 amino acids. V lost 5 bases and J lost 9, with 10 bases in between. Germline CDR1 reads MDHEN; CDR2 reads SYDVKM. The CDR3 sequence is CASSPSSQKLFF. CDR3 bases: TGTGCCAGCAGTCCCTCGTCCCAAAAACTGTTTTTT.

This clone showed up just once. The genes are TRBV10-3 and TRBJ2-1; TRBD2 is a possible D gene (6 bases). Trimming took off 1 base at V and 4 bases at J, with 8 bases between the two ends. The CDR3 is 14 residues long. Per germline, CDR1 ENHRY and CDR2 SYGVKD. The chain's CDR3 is CAISELAEYNEQFF. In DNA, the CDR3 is TGTGCCATCAGTGAGTTAGCGGAGTACAATGAGCAGTTCTTC.

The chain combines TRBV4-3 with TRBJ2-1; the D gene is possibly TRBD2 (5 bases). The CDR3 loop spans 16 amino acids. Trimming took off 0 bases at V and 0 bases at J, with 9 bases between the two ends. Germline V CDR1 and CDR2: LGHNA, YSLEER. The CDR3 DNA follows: TGCGCCAGCAGCCAAGAACCGGGGAGCTCCTACAATGAGCAGTTCTTC. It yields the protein CASSQEPGSSYNEQFF.

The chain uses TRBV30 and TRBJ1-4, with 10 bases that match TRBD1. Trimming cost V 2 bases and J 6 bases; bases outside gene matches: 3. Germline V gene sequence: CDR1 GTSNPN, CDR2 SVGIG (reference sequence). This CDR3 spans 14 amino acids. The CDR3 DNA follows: TGTGCCTGGAGTAAAGGGACAGGGGATGAAAAACTGTTTTTT. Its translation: CAWSKGTGDEKLFF.

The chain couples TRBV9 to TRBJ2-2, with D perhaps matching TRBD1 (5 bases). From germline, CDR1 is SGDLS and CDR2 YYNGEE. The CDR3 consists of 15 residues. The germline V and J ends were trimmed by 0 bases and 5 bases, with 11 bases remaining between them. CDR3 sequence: CASSVGGLATGELFF. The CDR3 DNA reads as TGTGCCAGCAGCGTAGGGGGCCTGGCGACCGGGGAGCTGTTTTTT.

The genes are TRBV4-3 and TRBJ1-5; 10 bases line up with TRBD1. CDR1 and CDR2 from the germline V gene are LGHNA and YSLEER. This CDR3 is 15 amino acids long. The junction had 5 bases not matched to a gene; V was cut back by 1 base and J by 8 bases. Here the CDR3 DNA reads TGCGCCAGCAGCCAAGGACAGGGGGCGACGGAGCCCCAGCATTTT. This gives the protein CASSQGQGATEPQHF.

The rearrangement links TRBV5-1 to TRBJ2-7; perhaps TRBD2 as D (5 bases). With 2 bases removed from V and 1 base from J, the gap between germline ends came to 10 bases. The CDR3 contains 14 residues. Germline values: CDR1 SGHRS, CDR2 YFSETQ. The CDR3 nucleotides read TGCGCCAGCAGCTTTGAGGGATCGTCCTACGAGCAGTACTTC. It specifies CASSFEGSSYEQYF.

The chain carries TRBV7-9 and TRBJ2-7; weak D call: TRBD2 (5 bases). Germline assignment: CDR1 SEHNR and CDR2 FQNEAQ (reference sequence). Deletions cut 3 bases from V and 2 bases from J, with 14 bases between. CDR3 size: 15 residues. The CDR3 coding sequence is TGTGCCAGCAGCTTTGTGAGCGGATCAGCCTACGAGCAGTACTTC. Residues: CASSFVSGSAYEQYF.

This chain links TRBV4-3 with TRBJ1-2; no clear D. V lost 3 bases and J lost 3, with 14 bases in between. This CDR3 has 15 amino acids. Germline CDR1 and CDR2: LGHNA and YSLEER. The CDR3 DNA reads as TGCGCCAGCAGCCATTCCACACAGCCTTACTATGGCTACACCTTC. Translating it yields CASSHSTQPYYGYTF.

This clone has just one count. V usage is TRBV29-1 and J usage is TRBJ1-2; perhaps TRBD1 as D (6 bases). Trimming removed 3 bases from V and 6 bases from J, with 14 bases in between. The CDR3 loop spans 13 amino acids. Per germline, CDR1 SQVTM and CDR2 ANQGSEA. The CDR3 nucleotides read TGCAGCGTTGACCCCGGGGGGGCCGATGGCTACACCTTC. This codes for CSVDPGGADGYTF.

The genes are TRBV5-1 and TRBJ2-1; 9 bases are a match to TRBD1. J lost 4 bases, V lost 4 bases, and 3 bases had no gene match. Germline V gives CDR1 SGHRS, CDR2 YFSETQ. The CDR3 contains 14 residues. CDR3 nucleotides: TGCGCCAGCAGCCTTGGGACAGGGTACAATGAGCAGTTCTTC. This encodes CASSLGTGYNEQFF.

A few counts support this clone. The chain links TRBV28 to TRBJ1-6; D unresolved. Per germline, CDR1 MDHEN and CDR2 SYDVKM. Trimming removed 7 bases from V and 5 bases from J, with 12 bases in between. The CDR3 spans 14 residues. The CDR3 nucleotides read TGTGCCAGCACCTCACCGGGAGATAATTCACCCCTCCACTTT. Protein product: CASTSPGDNSPLHF.

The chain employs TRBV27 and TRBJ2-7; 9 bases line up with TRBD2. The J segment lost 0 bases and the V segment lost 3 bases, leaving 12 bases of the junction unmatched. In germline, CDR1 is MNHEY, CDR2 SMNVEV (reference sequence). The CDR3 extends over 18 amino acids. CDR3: CASSLPIAGDLLSYEQYF. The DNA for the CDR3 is TGTGCCAGCAGTTTGCCGATAGCGGGGGACCTCCTCTCCTACGAGCAGTACTTC.

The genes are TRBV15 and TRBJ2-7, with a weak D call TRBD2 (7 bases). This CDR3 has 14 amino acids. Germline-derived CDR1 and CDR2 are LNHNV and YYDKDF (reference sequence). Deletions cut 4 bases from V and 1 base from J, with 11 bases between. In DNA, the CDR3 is TGTGCCACCAGCATAGGGAGGGGGTCCTACGAGCAGTACTTC. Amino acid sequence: CATSIGRGSYEQYF.

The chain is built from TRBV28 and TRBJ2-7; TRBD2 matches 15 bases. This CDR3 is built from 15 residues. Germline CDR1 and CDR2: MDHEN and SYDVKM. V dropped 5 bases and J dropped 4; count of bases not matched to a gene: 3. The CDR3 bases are TGTGCCAGCAGTCAGGGACTAGCGGGAGGATACGAGCAGTACTTC. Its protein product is CASSQGLAGGYEQYF. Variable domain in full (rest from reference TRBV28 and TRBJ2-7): DVKVTQSSRYLVKRTGEKVFLECVQDMDHENMFWYRQDPGLGLRLIYFSYDVKMKEKGDIPEGYSVSREKKERFSLILESASTNQTSMYLCASSQGLAGGYEQYFGPGTRLTVT.

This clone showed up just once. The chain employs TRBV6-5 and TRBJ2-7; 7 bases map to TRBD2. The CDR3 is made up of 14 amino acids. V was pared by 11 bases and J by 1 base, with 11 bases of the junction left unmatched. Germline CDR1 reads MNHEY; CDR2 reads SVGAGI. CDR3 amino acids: CAVSRGKGSYEQYF. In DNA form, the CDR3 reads TGTGCCGTCTCGCGGGGGAAGGGGTCCTACGAGCAGTACTTC.

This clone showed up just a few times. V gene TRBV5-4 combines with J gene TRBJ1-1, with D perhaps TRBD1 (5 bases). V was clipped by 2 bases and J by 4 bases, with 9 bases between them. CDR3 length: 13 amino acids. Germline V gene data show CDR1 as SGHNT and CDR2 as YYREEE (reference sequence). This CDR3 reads CASSFQGATEAFF. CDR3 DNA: TGTGCCAGCAGCTTTCAGGGTGCCACTGAAGCTTTCTTT.

CDR3 sequence reads: CASSVRGTEAFF. The DNA for the CDR3 is TGTGCCAGCAGCGTGCGCGGGACTGAAGCTTTCTTT. V is TRBV9 and J is TRBJ1-1, with D unclear. The CDR3 is 12 residues long. V lost 2 bases and J lost 5, with 7 bases in between. Germline loops: CDR1 SGDLS, CDR2 YYNGEE.

The CDR3 region is CASSTGSLEAFF. The CDR3 coding sequence is TGTGCCAGCAGTACAGGATCCCTAGAAGCTTTCTTT. The chain couples TRBV27 to TRBJ1-1; maybe TRBD1 (5 bases). Looked up from germline, CDR1 is MNHEY and CDR2 is SMNVEV (reference sequence). The CDR3 extends over 12 amino acids. V was trimmed by 5 bases and J by 8 bases, leaving 12 bases between them.

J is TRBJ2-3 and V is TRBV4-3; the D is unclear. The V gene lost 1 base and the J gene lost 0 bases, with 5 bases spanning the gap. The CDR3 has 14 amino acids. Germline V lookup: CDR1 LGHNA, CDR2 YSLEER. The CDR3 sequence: CASSQGPSTDTQYF. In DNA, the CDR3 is TGCGCCAGCAGCCAAGGGCCGAGCACAGATACGCAGTATTTT.

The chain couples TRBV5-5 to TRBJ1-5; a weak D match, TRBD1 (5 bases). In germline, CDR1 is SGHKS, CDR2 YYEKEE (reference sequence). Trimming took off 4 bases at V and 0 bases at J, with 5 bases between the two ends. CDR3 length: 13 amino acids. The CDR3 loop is CASSDSSNQPQHF. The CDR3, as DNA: TGTGCCAGCAGCGACAGTAGCAATCAGCCCCAGCATTTT.

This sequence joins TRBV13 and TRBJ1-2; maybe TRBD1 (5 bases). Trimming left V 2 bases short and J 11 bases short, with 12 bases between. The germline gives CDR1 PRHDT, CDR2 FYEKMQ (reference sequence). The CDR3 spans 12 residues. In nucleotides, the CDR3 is TGTGCCAGCAGCTTACGACAGTCCTTATACACCTTC. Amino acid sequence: CASSLRQSLYTF.

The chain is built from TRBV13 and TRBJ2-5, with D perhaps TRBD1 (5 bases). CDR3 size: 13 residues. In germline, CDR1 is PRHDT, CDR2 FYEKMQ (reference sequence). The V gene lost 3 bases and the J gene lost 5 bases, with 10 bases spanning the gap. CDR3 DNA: TGTGCCAGCAGCTTGGGTGGGGCGGAGACCCAGTACTTC. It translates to CASSLGGAETQYF.

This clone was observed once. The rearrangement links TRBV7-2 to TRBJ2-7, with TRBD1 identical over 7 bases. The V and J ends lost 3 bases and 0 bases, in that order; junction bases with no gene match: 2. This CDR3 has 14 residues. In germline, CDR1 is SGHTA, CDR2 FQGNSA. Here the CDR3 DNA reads TGTGCCAGCAGCTTGGACAGGAGCTCCTACGAGCAGTACTTC. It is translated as CASSLDRSSYEQYF.

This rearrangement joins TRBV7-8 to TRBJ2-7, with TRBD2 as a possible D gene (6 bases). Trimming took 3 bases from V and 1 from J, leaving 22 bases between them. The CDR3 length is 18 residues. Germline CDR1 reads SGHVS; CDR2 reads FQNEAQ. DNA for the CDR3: TGTGCCAGCAGCTTTGGGCTACTGGGCGGGGAGTTTTCCTACGAGCAGTACTTC. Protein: CASSFGLLGGEFSYEQYF.

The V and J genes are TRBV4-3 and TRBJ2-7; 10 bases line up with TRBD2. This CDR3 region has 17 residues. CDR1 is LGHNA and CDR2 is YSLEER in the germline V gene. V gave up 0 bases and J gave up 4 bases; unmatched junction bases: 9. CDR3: CASSQDVGGLAVYEQYF. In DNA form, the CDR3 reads TGCGCCAGCAGCCAAGATGTAGGAGGACTAGCGGTATACGAGCAGTACTTC.

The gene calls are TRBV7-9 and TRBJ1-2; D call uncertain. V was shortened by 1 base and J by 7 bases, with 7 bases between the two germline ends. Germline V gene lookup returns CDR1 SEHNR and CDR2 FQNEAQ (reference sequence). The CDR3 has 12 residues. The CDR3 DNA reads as TGTGCCAGCAGCTTAGGATCGGGTGGCTACACCTTC. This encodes CASSLGSGGYTF.

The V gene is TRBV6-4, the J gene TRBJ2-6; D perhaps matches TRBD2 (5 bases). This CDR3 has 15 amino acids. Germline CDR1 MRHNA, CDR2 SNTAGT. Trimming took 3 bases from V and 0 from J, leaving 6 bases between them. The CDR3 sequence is CASSESGSGANVLTF. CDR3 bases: TGTGCCAGCAGTGAAAGCGGCTCTGGGGCCAACGTCCTGACTTTC.